This T cell receptor (beta chain) was obtained from a study of cytomegalovirus exposure and HLA in healthy donors. Germline V gene data show CDR1 as MNHNS and CDR2 as SASEGT. The CDR3 is 13 amino acids. V was cut by 10 bases and J by 8 bases, with 19 bases left in between. Amplification used 60 Vbeta primers and 13 Jbeta primers. Here immunoSEQ multiplex PCR was the method, and the copy in TCRdb shows in-frame clones only, minus some. The data hold more than 150,000 clones, with 70% to 90% observed a single time. This sequence joins TRBV6-1 and TRBJ2-3; TRBD2 is a possible D gene (6 bases). Source material: PBMCs. This receptor was taken from a young woman in good health and CMV-seronegative. The CDR3 region is CATRDSFIITQYF. CDR3 coding DNA: TGTGCCACACGGGACTCCTTCATCATTACGCAGTATTTT.